The 14 T cell receptor beta chains presented below share a single source sample, sequenced in a study of T cell repertoires in cytomegalovirus infection. MiXCR, applied by TCRdb to the reads, yields one record per CDR3 protein. The table shows about 260,000 distinct CDR3 sequences, with roughly 10% occurring only once. What was sequenced was PBMCs. These receptors were taken from a human donor in good health (CMV status not recorded). Some clones in this sample may be carry-over from other donors' samples.

The V and J genes are TRBV9 and TRBJ2-1, with 10 bases fitting TRBD2. Germline assignment: CDR1 SGDLS and CDR2 YYNGEE. Germline trimming cut 6 bases from V and 2 bases from J; bases unmatched to any gene: 8. The CDR3 is 16 residues long. CDR3 sequence reads: CASTRAAGGPYNEQFF. DNA of the CDR3: TGTGCCAGCACTCGCGCAGCGGGAGGGCCCTACAATGAGCAGTTCTTC.

This clonotype was recorded at least ten times. This chain links TRBV5-5 with TRBJ2-7, with D possibly matching TRBD1 (5 bases). The CDR3 contains 12 residues. V was shortened by 5 bases and J by 3 bases, with 9 bases between the two germline ends. Germline CDR1 and CDR2: SGHKS and YYEKEE (reference sequence). CDR3 residues: CASSFQGYEQYF. CDR3 DNA sequence: TGTGCCAGCAGTTTTCAGGGCTACGAGCAGTACTTC.

This clonotype was detected ten times or more. V gene TRBV7-2 combines with J gene TRBJ1-2; tentatively, D is TRBD1 (5 bases). CDR3 length: 13 residues. CDR1 SGHTA and CDR2 FQGNSA come from the germline V gene. Trimming cost V 4 bases and J 4 bases, with 10 bases left between them. CDR3 residues: CASSSRDSYGYTF. The CDR3 coding sequence is TGTGCCAGCAGCTCCCGGGACTCCTATGGCTACACCTTC.

This clonotype was seen ten or more times. The rearrangement joins TRBV10-2 to TRBJ2-7; D may match TRBD1 or TRBD2 (5 bases each). V was pared by 8 bases and J by 1 base, with 15 bases between. CDR1 is WSHSY and CDR2 is SAAADI in the germline V gene. CDR3 length: 14 amino acids. In DNA, the CDR3 is TGCGCCAGCGCCGGGACCCCACCTTCCTACGAGCAGTACTTC. Amino acids: CASAGTPPSYEQYF.

The V gene is TRBV20-1, the J gene TRBJ1-1; 7 positions match TRBD1. The CDR3 consists of 12 residues. V was pared by 6 bases and J by 8 bases, with 9 bases of the junction left unmatched. CDR1 is DFQATT and CDR2 is SNEGSKA in the germline V gene (reference sequence). CDR3 amino acids: CSASITDREAFF. CDR3 nucleotides: TGCAGTGCCTCTATTACGGACAGGGAAGCTTTCTTT.

This clonotype was detected a few times. At one of its ends the junction is not consistent with the germline gene, which may arise from a read error. The CDR3 spells CASSIATGSSFMETQYF. The CDR3 bases are TGTGCCAGCAGCATAGCCACGGGCAGTTCCTTTATGGAGACCCAGTACTTC. The chain has TRBV7-2 and TRBJ2-5, with D unclear. The CDR3 runs to 17 residues. Germline V gene lookup returns CDR1 SGHTA and CDR2 FQGNSA.

The V call is TRBV7-2, the J call TRBJ2-5, with D perhaps TRBD2 (6 bases). Germline CDR1 and CDR2: SGHTA and FQGNSA. The CDR3 loop spans 16 amino acids. Trimming removed 5 bases at V and 2 bases at J, with 18 bases between. In DNA, the CDR3 is TGTGCCAGCAGCCTACCTCGGGGGAACAGGCAAGAGACCCAGTACTTC. This encodes CASSLPRGNRQETQYF.

In its sample, this clonotype was seen many times. V and J are TRBV28 and TRBJ2-7; a weak D match, TRBD2 (5 bases). The CDR3 is made up of 16 amino acids. CDR1 and CDR2 (germline): MDHEN, SYDVKM. The germline V and J ends were trimmed by 6 bases and 3 bases, with 21 bases remaining between them. Here the CDR3 reads CASSPSRRQVDYEQYF. The CDR3 region has the DNA TGTGCCAGCAGCCCCTCCCGGAGGCAGGTTGACTACGAGCAGTACTTC.

This clonotype was counted ten times or more. This chain connects TRBV4-3 to TRBJ1-6; D not resolved. This CDR3 spans 15 amino acids. The V end lost 0 bases, the J end lost 8 bases, and 11 bases lay between the germline ends. Germline CDR1 LGHNA, CDR2 YSLEER. DNA for the CDR3: TGCGCCAGCAGCCAAGAATGGGCGGCTCATTCACCCCTCCACTTT. Translated, it gives CASSQEWAAHSPLHF.

The sample holds many counts of this clonotype. The chain recombines TRBV7-2 with TRBJ2-1, with D unclear. This CDR3 is 14 amino acids long. Germline CDR1 SGHTA, CDR2 FQGNSA. V lost 4 bases and J 5 bases, leaving 12 bases between the germline ends. CDR3: CASSSTDLHNEQFF. The CDR3 DNA is TGTGCCAGCAGCTCAACCGACTTGCACAATGAGCAGTTCTTC.

This clonotype was recorded at least ten times. V gene TRBV7-2 combines with J gene TRBJ2-7, with D possibly matching TRBD2 (6 bases). Trimming left V 5 bases short and J 1 base short, with 12 bases between. Germline V gives CDR1 SGHTA, CDR2 FQGNSA. The CDR3 runs 14 residues. The CDR3 DNA follows: TGTGCCAGCAGCCCCGGGACTTCATCCTACGAGCAGTACTTC. Residues: CASSPGTSSYEQYF.

This clonotype turned up a few times. The V and J genes are TRBV6-2 or TRBV6-3 and TRBJ1-5, with unresolved D. Germline CDR1 reads MNHEY; CDR2 reads SVGEGT. The CDR3 is 13 amino acids. Trimming shortened V by 2 bases and J by 4 bases, and 6 bases separated the two germline ends. The CDR3 nucleotides read TGTGCCAGCAGTTACGTGGGGAATCAGCCCCAGCATTTT. Protein product: CASSYVGNQPQHF.

This clonotype has only a few counts. The chain combines TRBV7-2 with TRBJ2-2; the match to TRBD2 covers 8 bases. This CDR3 comprises 16 residues. Germline CDR1 and CDR2: SGHTA and FQGNSA. With 1 base clipped from V and 9 bases from J, the junction kept 10 bases outside the gene matches. The CDR3 loop is CASSLEFFREGRELFF. In DNA form, the CDR3 reads TGTGCCAGCAGCTTAGAATTTTTCCGGGAGGGCAGGGAGCTGTTTTTT.

This clonotype was seen a handful of times. The CDR3 DNA follows: TGCGCCAGCAGCTTGGAAGGGTACACAGATACGCAGTATTTT. Protein sequence: CASSLEGYTDTQYF. The chain carries TRBV5-1 and TRBJ2-3; the D is unclear. V lost 0 bases to trimming and J lost 2 bases, with 7 bases between them. The germline V gene encodes CDR1 SGHRS and CDR2 YFSETQ. The CDR3 loop spans 14 amino acids.